This entry lists 2 T cell receptor beta chains sequenced from one sample in a study of beta chain features in type 1 diabetes (dated by TCRdb to the late 2010s). The library was produced with the immunoSEQ multiplex PCR assay. The High Capacity cDNA Reverse Transcription Kit was used to reverse transcribe all of the isolated RNA, meaning that expressed TCRB transcripts were what got sequenced. TCRdb limited this immuneACCESS table to in-frame rearrangements with V and J called. A share of clones is missing; checked studies link under half to unresolved V genes, and the rest is unexplained. The sample records 300,000 to 450,000 clones, 10% to 15% of which are singletons. Clones ranked in the top ten supply 0.017% of the sample. Sequencing was carried out using naive CD4+ T cells from blood. The sample's cell subset or site, from its label and the paper: true naive CD4+ T cells. These receptors were collected from a man aged 18 to 29 in good health.

The V call is TRBV28, the J call TRBJ2-7, with a possible D match to TRBD1 (6 bases). The CDR3 length is 14 residues. The V gene's germline CDR1 is MDHEN and CDR2 SYDVKM. The germline V and J ends were trimmed by 4 bases and 2 bases, with 12 bases remaining between them. The CDR3 is CASSYPGQPYEQYF. The DNA of the CDR3 is TGTGCCAGCAGTTACCCGGGACAACCCTACGAGCAGTACTTC.

The rearrangement joins TRBV7-9 to TRBJ2-7, with 7 bases identical to TRBD1. V was pared by 5 bases and J by 0 bases, with 4 bases of the junction left unmatched. The CDR3 is 14 residues long. Germline V gene data show CDR1 as SEHNR and CDR2 as FQNEAQ (reference sequence). The CDR3 region is CASSTGTASYEQYF. CDR3 DNA: TGTGCCAGCAGCACCGGGACAGCCTCCTACGAGCAGTACTTC.